This T cell receptor beta chain was documented in a study of T cell responses to AZD1222 COVID-19 vaccine. Both about-4-week and about-12-week second-dose recipients were combined. Worth noting for this clone: Its antigen is still unknown.

Using immunoSEQ multiplex PCR, the repertoire was profiled, and TCRdb retains in-frame clones only, with some absent. The sample lists under 150,000 clones; roughly nine tenths were seen once. General study points: Two doses of AZD1222 preceded a rise in Spike-specific TCR breadth and depth. Females made up more of the donors, who were largely white British, and clonal diversity may have come out too low.

J gave up 3 bases and V 6 bases, and 12 bases lay outside the gene matches. This CDR3 contains 16 residues. CDR1 MDHEN and CDR2 SYDVKM come from the germline V gene. This sequence was found in an adult who received the AZD1222 COVID-19 vaccine. The starting material was peripheral blood, obtained 28 days after the second AZD1222 dose. This chain uses TRBV28 with TRBJ1-2; 8 nucleotides agree with TRBD1. CDR3 protein: CASSPSSGQAYYGYTF. The CDR3 DNA reads as TGTGCCAGCAGCCCTTCATCGGGACAGGCTTACTATGGCTACACCTTC.